What follows are 7 T cell receptor beta chains derived from one specimen sequenced in a study of post-analysis software for immune sequencing data. Study conclusions and caveats: Five TRBV segments, including TRBV5-6, TRBV5-1 and TRBV20-1, were more frequent in patients than controls.

No antigen has been assigned to these receptors. Unique molecular identifiers tagged the TCR beta cDNA libraries. TCRdb analysed the PCR reads with MiXCR anew, one entry per CDR3 protein. The table records a few hundred thousand distinct CDR3 sequences, under 55% of them present only once. Sequenced input: blood. These receptors originate from a girl between 5 and 17 years old with multiple sclerosis.

V gene TRBV3-1 combines with J gene TRBJ1-5, with a possible D match to TRBD1 (5 bases). V was clipped by 3 bases and J by 4 bases, with 7 bases between them. The CDR3 extends over 13 amino acids. Germline assignment: CDR1 LGHDT and CDR2 YNNKEL (reference sequence). The CDR3 DNA sequence: TGTGCCAGCAGCCACCAGGGAAATCAGCCCCAGCATTTT. It is translated as CASSHQGNQPQHF.

This rearrangement joins TRBV19 to TRBJ1-2; D unclear. The CDR3 totals 14 residues. Trimming took 3 bases from V and 2 from J, leaving 10 bases between them. Germline-derived CDR1 and CDR2 are LNHDA and SQIVND (reference sequence). The CDR3 region has the DNA TGTGCCAGTAGTATTCGGGATACCAACTATGGCTACACCTTC. Its translation is CASSIRDTNYGYTF. The complete variable domain, with remaining parts taken from reference TRBV19 and TRBJ1-2, reads DGGITQSPKYLFRKEGQNVTLSCEQNLNHDAMYWYRQDPGQGLRLIYYSQIVNDFQKGDIAEGYSVSREKKESFPLTVTSAQKNPTAFYLCASSIRDTNYGYTFGSGTRLTVV.

This chain uses TRBV3-1 with TRBJ2-7, with a possible D match to TRBD1 (6 bases). V was pared by 0 bases and J by 4 bases, with 10 bases between. Germline CDR1 is LGHDT and CDR2 is YNNKEL (reference sequence). This CDR3 comprises 14 residues. This CDR3 is CASSQEVQGYEQYF. The CDR3 DNA sequence: TGTGCCAGCAGCCAAGAGGTACAGGGATACGAGCAGTACTTC.

The chain recombines TRBV7-9 with TRBJ2-7; 10 nucleotides line up with TRBD1. The V segment lost 4 bases and the J segment 9 bases; nucleotides outside the gene matches: 9. The length of the CDR3 is 14 residues. Germline values: CDR1 SEHNR, CDR2 FQNEAQ (reference sequence). The CDR3 region has the DNA TGTGCCAGCAGCTCCGGGACAGGGGTTATCAGGCAGTACTTC. Protein product: CASSSGTGVIRQYF. Based on the CDR3 plus reference TRBV7-9 and TRBJ2-7, the full variable domain is DTGVSQNPRHKITKRGQNVTFRCDPISEHNRLYWYRQTLGQGPEFLTYFQNEAQLEKSRLLSDRFSAERPKGSFSTLEIQRTEQGDSAMYLCASSSGTGVIRQYFGPGTRLTVT.

The chain joins TRBV20-1 to TRBJ2-6; weak D call: TRBD1 (6 bases). The V end lost 6 bases, the J end lost 0 bases, and 18 bases lay between the germline ends. Germline V gene lookup returns CDR1 DFQATT and CDR2 SNEGSKA (reference sequence). CDR3 size: 17 residues. In DNA form, the CDR3 reads TGCAGTGCGATCGGGACACACCCATCCTCTGGGGCCAACGTCCTGACTTTC. This translates into CSAIGTHPSSGANVLTF.

This sequence joins TRBV20-1 and TRBJ2-7; no definite D call. V was pared by 0 bases and J by 2 bases, with 14 bases between. The CDR3 loop spans 15 amino acids. The germline CDR1 and CDR2 sequences are DFQATT and SNEGSKA (reference sequence). CDR3 loop: CSARDLLGETYEQYF. DNA of the CDR3: TGCAGTGCTAGAGATCTTCTGGGCGAAACCTACGAGCAGTACTTC.

Details on this clonotype: One junction end disagrees with the germline gene, perhaps due to a read error. This chain links TRBV20-1 with TRBJ2-2; 10 positions agree with TRBD1. Germline V lookup: CDR1 DFQATT, CDR2 SNEGSKA (reference sequence). The CDR3 length is 14 residues. The chain's CDR3 is CSAQDRGNTGERFF. Written as DNA, the CDR3 is TGCAGTGCCCAGGACAGGGGGAACACCGGGGAGCGGTTTTTT.